Below, 9 T cell receptor beta chains from the same sample are listed, as sequenced in a study of cytomegalovirus exposure and HLA in healthy donors. The PCR employed 60 Vbeta primers together with 13 Jbeta primers. Profiled with immunoSEQ multiplex PCR; TCRdb holds only in-frame clones, not every one. Among about 200,000 clones, 82% were seen once, and the ten largest hold 0.098%. The sample consisted of PBMCs. The receptors derive from a boy aged 2 to 9 in good health and CMV-seronegative.

This clone occurred a few times. The chain is built from TRBV11-2 and TRBJ1-5, with a weak D call TRBD1 (6 bases). The ends were cut back, 3 bases at V and 1 base at J, with 10 bases in the middle. The CDR3 length is 15 residues. From germline, CDR1 is SGHAT and CDR2 FQNNGV. CDR3 coding DNA: TGTGCCAGCAGCTTTGGGGGGGCGAGCAATCAGCCCCAGCATTTT. Its translation is CASSFGGASNQPQHF.

The gene calls are TRBV2 and TRBJ1-5; D unclear. Germline values: CDR1 SNHLY, CDR2 FYNNEI. V gave up 6 bases and J gave up 4 bases, with 7 bases separating them. CDR3 size: 12 residues. The CDR3, as DNA: TGTGCCAGCAGAGAGACAAATCAGCCCCAGCATTTT. It specifies CASRETNQPQHF.

This clone has just one count. This chain links TRBV18 with TRBJ1-6; TRBD1 agrees at 9 bases. The CDR3 sequence is 16 residues long. Trimming took 0 bases from V and 9 from J; bases not matched to a gene: 6. The germline gives CDR1 KGHSH, CDR2 LQKENI. CDR3 sequence reads: CASSPPLGQGRSPLHF. CDR3 sequence (DNA): TGTGCCAGCTCACCACCTTTGGGACAGGGTCGTTCACCCCTCCACTTT.

This clone was recorded only once. This chain uses TRBV6-5 with TRBJ2-7; D is undetermined. Trimming removed 2 bases at V and 6 bases at J, with 5 bases between. This CDR3 region has 11 residues. Germline V gene lookup returns CDR1 MNHEY and CDR2 SVGAGI. CDR3 in amino acids: CASSYLGEQYF. The CDR3 coding sequence is TGTGCCAGCAGTTACCTCGGCGAGCAGTACTTC.

The chain combines TRBV21-1 with TRBJ2-3; the table calls TRBD2, which could not be checked here. TRBV21-1 is described as a pseudogene. There are 16 residues in the CDR3. The CDR3 DNA is TGTGCCAGCAGCAAAGGGACTAGCGGGGGGGCAGATACGCAGTATTTT. This encodes CASSKGTSGGADTQYF.

The chain carries TRBV5-1 and TRBJ2-5; 10 positions match TRBD1. The J call may not be correct, given that the DNA end is closer to TRBJ2-7. This CDR3 contains 14 residues. Germline assignment: CDR1 SGHRS and CDR2 YFSETQ. The CDR3 here is CASSRTGGNDEQYF. In DNA form, the CDR3 reads TGCGCCAGCAGCAGGACAGGGGGGAATGACGAGCAGTACTTC.

The chain carries TRBV7-3 and TRBJ2-2; no firm D call. CDR1 is SGHTA, CDR2 FQGTGA, per germline. CDR3 length: 16 amino acids. V lost 5 bases to trimming and J lost 6 bases, with 19 bases between them. The CDR3 loop reads CASSPRSRTSAGELFF. DNA of the CDR3: TGTGCCAGCAGCCCCCGATCTCGAACCTCGGCCGGGGAGCTGTTTTTT.

The V call is TRBV6-1, the J call TRBJ1-2; 7 bases fit TRBD1. This CDR3 has 12 amino acids. Losses at the gene ends were 11 bases for V and 4 bases for J; bases not matched to a gene: 7. Germline loops: CDR1 MNHNS, CDR2 SASEGT. The CDR3 here is CAGLTGAYGYTF. As DNA, the CDR3 is TGTGCCGGCCTTACAGGGGCCTATGGCTACACCTTC.

Only one count was recorded for this clone. CDR3: CSAPGQEQYF. For the CDR3, the DNA is TGCAGTGCTCCGGGACAGGAGCAGTACTTC. The chain links TRBV20-1 to TRBJ2-7; TRBD1 aligns across 7 bases. The trim removed 5 bases at V and 7 bases at J, leaving 2 bases unmatched. CDR1 DFQATT and CDR2 SNEGSKA come from the germline V gene (reference sequence). The CDR3 runs 10 residues.